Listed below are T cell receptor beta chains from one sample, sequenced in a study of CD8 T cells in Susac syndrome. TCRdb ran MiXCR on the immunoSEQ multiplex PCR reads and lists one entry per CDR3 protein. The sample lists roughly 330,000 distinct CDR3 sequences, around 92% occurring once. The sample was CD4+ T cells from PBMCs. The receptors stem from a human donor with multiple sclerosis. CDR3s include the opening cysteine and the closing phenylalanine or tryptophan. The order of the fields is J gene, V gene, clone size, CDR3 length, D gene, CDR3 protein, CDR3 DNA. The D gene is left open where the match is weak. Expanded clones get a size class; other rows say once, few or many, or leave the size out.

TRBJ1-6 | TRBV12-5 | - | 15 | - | CASLADGGHNSPLHF | TGTGCTAGCCTAGCCGATGGAGGGCATAATTCACCCCTCCACTTT
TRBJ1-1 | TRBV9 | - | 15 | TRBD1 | CASSVGQGVSAEAFF | TGTGCCAGCAGCGTAGGACAGGGGGTATCTGCCGAAGCTTTCTTT
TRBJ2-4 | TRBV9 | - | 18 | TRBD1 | CASSPGQDAPLAKNIQYF | TGTGCCAGCAGCCCTGGACAGGACGCACCCTTAGCCAAAAACATTCAGTACTTC
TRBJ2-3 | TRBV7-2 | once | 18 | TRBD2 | CASSLILTSGGPGDTQYF | TGTGCCAGCAGCTTAATCCTGACTAGCGGGGGGCCGGGTGATACGCAGTATTTT
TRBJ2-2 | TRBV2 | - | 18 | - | CASSEASQGPLDTGELFF | TGTGCCAGCAGTGAAGCTAGTCAGGGACCCCTAGACACCGGGGAGCTGTTTTTT
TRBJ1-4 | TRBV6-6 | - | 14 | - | CASSRGRGTEKLFF | TGTGCCAGCAGTCGAGGCAGGGGAACTGAAAAACTGTTTTTT
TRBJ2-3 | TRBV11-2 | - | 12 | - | CASSDAADTQYF | TGTGCCAGCAGCGACGCCGCAGATACGCAGTATTTT
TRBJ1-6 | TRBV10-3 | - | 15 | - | CAIRDPSTGLSPLHF | TGTGCCATCAGGGACCCGTCGACAGGCCTCTCACCCCTCCACTTT
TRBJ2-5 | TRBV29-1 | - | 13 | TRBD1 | CSGSGTGEETQYF | TGCAGCGGCAGTGGGACAGGGGAAGAGACCCAGTACTTC
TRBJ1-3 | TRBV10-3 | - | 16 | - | CAISEKWTSSGNTIYF | TGTGCCATCAGTGAGAAATGGACATCCTCTGGAAACACCATATATTTT
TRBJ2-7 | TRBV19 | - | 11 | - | CASTERGKQYF | TGTGCCAGTACCGAAAGAGGGAAGCAGTACTTC
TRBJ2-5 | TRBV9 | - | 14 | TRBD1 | CASSVGGQGETQYF | TGTGCCAGCAGCGTAGGGGGACAGGGGGAGACCCAGTACTTC
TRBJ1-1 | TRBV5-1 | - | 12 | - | CASRDVDTEAFF | TGCGCCAGCAGAGACGTTGACACTGAAGCTTTCTTT
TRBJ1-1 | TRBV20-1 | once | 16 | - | CSAPRRDGAGLTEAFF | TGCAGTGCTCCGCGCCGGGACGGCGCGGGATTAACTGAAGCTTTCTTT
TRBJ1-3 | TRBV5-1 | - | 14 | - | CASSLVFPGNTIYF | TGCGCCAGCAGCTTGGTTTTTCCTGGAAACACCATATATTTT
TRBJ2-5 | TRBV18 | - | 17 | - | CASSPPRTGTGGETQYF | TGTGCCAGCTCACCACCCAGAACCGGGACCGGAGGGGAGACCCAGTACTTC
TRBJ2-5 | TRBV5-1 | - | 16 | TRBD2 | CASSLDALAGQETQYF | TGCGCCAGCAGCTTGGATGCACTAGCGGGCCAAGAGACCCAGTACTTC
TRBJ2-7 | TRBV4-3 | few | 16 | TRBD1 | CASRRETGVSPYEQYF | TGCGCCAGCAGAAGGGAGACAGGGGTTTCCCCCTACGAGCAGTACTTT
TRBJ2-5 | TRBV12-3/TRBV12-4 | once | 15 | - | CASSLRGGGRETQYF | TGTGCCAGCAGCCTCCGAGGGGGAGGGAGGGAGACCCAGTACTTC
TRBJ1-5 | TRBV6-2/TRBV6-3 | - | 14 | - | CASTLTGRNQPQHF | TGTGCCAGCACCTTGACAGGTCGAAATCAGCCCCAGCATTTT
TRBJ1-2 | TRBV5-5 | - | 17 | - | CASSLWAVRDSAYGYTF | TGTGCCAGCAGCTTGTGGGCAGTTCGAGACTCCGCGTATGGCTACACCTTC
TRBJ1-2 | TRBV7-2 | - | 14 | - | CASSLTRTFRGYTF | TGTGCCAGCAGCTTAACTCGGACATTCCGTGGCTACACCTTC
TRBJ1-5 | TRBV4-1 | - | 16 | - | CASSQEVNILGQPQHF | TGCGCCAGCAGCCAAGAAGTCAATATCTTGGGTCAGCCCCAGCATTTT
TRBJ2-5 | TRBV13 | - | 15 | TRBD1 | CASSLRQGRGETQYF | TGTGCCAGCAGCTTACGACAGGGGAGAGGGGAGACCCAGTACTTC
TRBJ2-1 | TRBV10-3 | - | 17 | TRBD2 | CAISEDPLAGTYNEQFF | TGTGCCATCAGTGAGGACCCACTAGCGGGGACCTACAATGAGCAGTTCTTC
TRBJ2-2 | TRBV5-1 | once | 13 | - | CASSQGYTGELFF | TGCGCCAGCAGCCAAGGATACACCGGGGAGCTGTTTTTT
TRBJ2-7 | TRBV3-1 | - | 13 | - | CASSRRTFSKQYF | TGTGCCAGCAGCCGGCGGACGTTTAGTAAGCAGTACTTC
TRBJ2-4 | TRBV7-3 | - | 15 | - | CASSREGGAGNIQYF | TGTGCCAGCAGCAGAGAAGGGGGGGCGGGGAACATTCAGTACTTC